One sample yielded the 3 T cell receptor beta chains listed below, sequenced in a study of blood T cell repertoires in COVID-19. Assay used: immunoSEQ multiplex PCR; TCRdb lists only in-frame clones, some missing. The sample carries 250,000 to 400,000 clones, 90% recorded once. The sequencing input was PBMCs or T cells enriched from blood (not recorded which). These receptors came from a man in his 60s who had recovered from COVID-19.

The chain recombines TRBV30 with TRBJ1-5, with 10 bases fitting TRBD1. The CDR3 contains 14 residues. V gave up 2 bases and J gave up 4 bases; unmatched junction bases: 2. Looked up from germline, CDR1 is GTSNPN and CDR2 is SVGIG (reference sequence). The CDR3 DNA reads TGTGCCTGGAGTCGGACAGGGGGAAATCAGCCCCAGCATTTT. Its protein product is CAWSRTGGNQPQHF.

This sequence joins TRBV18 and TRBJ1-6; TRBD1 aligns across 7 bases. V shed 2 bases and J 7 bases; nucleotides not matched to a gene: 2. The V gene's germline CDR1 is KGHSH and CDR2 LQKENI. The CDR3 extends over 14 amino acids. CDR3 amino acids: CASSPGQVNSPLHF. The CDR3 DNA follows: TGTGCCAGCTCACCAGGACAGGTGAATTCACCCCTCCACTTT.

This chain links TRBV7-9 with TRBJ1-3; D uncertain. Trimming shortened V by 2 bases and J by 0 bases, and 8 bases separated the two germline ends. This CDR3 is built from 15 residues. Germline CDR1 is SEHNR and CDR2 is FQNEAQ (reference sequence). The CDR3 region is CASSLQSLSGNTIYF. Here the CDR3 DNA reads TGTGCCAGCAGCTTACAGTCCCTCTCTGGAAACACCATATATTTT.